The clone carrying this T cell receptor beta chain was seen more than once but under ten times. This entry is derived from a study of shared T cell receptors in the human thymus. Sequencing used immunoSEQ multiplex PCR; TCRdb keeps in-frame clones, though not all of them. The sample contains almost 550,000 clones, 75% to 80% of which appear only once. Unmatched junction bases numbered 15, after V lost 4 bases and J lost 5 bases. Germline V lookup: CDR1 LGHNA, CDR2 YSLEER. CDR3 length equals 20 residues. The same specimen was also included in a second study, on human thymus T cells.

The chain links TRBV4-3 to TRBJ2-1; 15 bases agree with TRBD2. This TCR derives from a boy younger than two with a congenital heart defect. The sequencing sample was made of thymocytes. This CDR3 reads CASSPSRRTSGRASDNEQFF. Here the CDR3 DNA reads TGCGCCAGCAGCCCATCTCGCCGGACTAGCGGGAGGGCCTCTGACAATGAGCAGTTCTTC.